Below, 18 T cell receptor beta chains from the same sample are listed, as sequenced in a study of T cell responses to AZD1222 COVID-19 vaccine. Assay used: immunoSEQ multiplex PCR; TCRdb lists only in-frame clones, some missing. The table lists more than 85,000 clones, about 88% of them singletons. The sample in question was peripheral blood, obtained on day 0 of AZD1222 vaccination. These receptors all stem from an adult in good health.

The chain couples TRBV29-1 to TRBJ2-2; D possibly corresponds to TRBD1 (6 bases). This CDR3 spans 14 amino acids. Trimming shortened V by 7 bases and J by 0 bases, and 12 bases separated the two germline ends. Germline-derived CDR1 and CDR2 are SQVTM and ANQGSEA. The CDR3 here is CSGARGTNTGELFF. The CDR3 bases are TGCAGCGGTGCCAGGGGAACGAACACCGGGGAGCTGTTTTTT.

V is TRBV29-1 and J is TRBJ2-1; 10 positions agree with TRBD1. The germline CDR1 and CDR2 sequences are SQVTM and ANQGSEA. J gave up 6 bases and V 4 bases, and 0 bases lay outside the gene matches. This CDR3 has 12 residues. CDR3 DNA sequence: TGCAGCGTTGGGACAGGGGGCAATGAGCAGTTCTTC. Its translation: CSVGTGGNEQFF.

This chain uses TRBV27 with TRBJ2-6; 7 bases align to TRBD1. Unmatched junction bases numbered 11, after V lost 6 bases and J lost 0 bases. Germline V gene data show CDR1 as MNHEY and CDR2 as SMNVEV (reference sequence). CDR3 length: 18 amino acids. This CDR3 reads CASSTRQGLSSGANVLTF. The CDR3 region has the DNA TGTGCCAGCAGCACCCGACAGGGCCTAAGCTCTGGGGCCAACGTCCTGACTTTC.

The CDR3 DNA follows: TGTGCCAGCAGCTTAGCGGCGGGACCTCACGAGCAGTACTTC. It codes for CASSLAAGPHEQYF. V usage is TRBV7-9 and J usage is TRBJ2-7; a possible D gene is TRBD2 (6 bases). The germline V gene has CDR1 SEHNR and CDR2 FQNEAQ (reference sequence). The CDR3 loop spans 14 amino acids. The V and J ends lost 0 bases and 5 bases respectively, with 11 bases between them.

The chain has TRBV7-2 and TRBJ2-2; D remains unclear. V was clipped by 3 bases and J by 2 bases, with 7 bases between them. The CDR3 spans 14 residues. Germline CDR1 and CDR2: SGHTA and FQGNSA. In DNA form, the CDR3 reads TGTGCCAGCAGCTTGGTCAGAAACACCGGGGAGCTGTTTTTT. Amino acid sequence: CASSLVRNTGELFF.

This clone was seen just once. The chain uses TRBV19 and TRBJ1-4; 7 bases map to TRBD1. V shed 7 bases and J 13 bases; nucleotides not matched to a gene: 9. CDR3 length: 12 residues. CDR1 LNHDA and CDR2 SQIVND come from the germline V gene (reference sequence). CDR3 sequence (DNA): TGTGCCAGTACCTCCCGGGACAGAAGACTGTTTTTT. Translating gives CASTSRDRRLFF.

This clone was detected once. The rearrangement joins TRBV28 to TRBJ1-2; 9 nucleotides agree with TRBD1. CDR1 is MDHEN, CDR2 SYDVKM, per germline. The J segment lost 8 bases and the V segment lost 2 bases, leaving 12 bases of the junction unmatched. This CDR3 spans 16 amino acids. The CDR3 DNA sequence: TGTGCCAGCAGTTTACATAATACAAGGACAGGGGACGGCTACACCTTC. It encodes CASSLHNTRTGDGYTF.

The CDR3 loop reads CATREDRGSNQPQHF. The CDR3 DNA reads TGTGCCACCAGGGAGGACAGGGGTAGCAATCAGCCCCAGCATTTT. The chain has TRBV24-1 and TRBJ1-5; 9 positions agree with TRBD1. V was pared by 7 bases and J by 0 bases, with 3 bases of the junction left unmatched. CDR3 size: 15 residues. CDR1 is KGHDR and CDR2 is SFDVKD in the germline V gene.

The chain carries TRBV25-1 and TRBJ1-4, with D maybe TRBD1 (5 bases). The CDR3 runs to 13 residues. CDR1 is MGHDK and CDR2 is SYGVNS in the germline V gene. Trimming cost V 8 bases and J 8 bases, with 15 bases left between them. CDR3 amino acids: CASEKGLGEKLFF. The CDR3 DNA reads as TGTGCCAGCGAGAAGGGGCTCGGAGAAAAACTGTTTTTT. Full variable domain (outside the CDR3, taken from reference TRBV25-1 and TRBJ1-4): EADIYQTPRYLVIGTGKKITLECSQTMGHDKMYWYQQDPGMELHLIHYSYGVNSTEKGDLSSESTVSRIRTEHFPLTLESARPSHTSQYLCASEKGLGEKLFFGSGTQLSVL.

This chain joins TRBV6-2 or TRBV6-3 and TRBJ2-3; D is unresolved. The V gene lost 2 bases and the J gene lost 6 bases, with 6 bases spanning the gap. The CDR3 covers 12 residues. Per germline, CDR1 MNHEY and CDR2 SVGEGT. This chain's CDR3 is CASSYGSDTQYF. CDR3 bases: TGTGCCAGCAGTTACGGATCGGATACGCAGTATTTT.

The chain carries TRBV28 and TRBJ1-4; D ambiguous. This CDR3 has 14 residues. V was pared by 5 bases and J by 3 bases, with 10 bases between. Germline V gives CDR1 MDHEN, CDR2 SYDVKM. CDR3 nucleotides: TGTGCCAGCAGTCCCCAGCCGCCTAATGAAAAACTGTTTTTT. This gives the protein CASSPQPPNEKLFF.

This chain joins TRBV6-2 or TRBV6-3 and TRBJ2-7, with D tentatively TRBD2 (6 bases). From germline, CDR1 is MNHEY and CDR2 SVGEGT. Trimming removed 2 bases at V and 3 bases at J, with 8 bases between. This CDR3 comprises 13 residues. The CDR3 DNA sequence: TGTGCCAGCAGTTACGGGGAGGTCTACGAGCAGTACTTC. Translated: CASSYGEVYEQYF.

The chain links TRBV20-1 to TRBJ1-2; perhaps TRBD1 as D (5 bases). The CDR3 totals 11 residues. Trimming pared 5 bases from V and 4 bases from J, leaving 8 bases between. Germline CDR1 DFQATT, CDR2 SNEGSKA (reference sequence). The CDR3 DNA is TGCAGTGCTGGGGCTACCTATGGCTACACCTTC. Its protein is CSAGATYGYTF.

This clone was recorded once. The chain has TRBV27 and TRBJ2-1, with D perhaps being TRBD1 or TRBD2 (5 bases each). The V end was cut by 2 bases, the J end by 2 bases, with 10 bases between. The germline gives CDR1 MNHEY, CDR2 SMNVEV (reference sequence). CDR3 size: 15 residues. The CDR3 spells CASSLNGGPYNEQFF. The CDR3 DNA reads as TGTGCCAGCAGTTTAAATGGGGGACCCTACAATGAGCAGTTCTTC.

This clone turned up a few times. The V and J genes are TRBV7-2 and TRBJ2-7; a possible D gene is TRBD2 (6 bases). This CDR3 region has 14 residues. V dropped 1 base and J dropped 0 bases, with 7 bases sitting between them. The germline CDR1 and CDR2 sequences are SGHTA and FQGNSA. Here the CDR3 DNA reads TGTGCCAGCAGCTTAGGGACTAACTCCTACGAGCAGTACTTC. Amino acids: CASSLGTNSYEQYF.

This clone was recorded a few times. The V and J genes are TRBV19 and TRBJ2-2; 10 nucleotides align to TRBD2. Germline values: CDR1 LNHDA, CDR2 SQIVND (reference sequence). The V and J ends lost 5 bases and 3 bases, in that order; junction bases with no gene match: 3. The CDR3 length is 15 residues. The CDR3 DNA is TGTGCCAGTAGTGCCCTAGCGGGAGACACCGGGGAGCTGTTTTTT. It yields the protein CASSALAGDTGELFF.

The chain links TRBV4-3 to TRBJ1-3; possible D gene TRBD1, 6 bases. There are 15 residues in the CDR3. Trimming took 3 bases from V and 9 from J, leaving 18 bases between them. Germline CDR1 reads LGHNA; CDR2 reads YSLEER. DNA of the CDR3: TGCGCCAGCAGCCAGGAAATGGATCTAGGGGGCACCATATATTTT. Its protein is CASSQEMDLGGTIYF.

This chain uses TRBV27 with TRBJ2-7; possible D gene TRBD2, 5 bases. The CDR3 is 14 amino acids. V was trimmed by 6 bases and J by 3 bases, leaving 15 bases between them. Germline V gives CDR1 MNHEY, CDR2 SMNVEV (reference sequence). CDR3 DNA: TGTGCCAGCAGAGATAAGGATGGAGGCTACGAGCAGTACTTC. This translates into CASRDKDGGYEQYF.